This T cell receptor beta chain was sequenced during a study of radiotherapy plus CTLA-4 blockade in lung cancer. Study-wide background: Patients showed objective responses in roughly 19% of cases and disease control in 30% to 40%. Study-level results: In blood, after radiotherapy plus ipilimumab, tumor-derived TCR clones expanded. Response was reportedly best predicted by early blood T cell clone dynamics, with interferon-beta.

The CDR3 is 16 residues long. The V gene end was trimmed by 5 bases and the J gene end by 4 bases; junction bases not matched to a gene: 6. From germline, CDR1 is SGHTA and CDR2 FQGNSA. Clones were sequenced by immunoSEQ multiplex PCR, and TCRdb holds only the in-frame ones, with some missing. The sample yields roughly 42,000 clones, approximately 79% seen once. Patients with chemo-refractory metastatic non-small-cell lung cancer received focal radiation plus CTLA-4 blockade with ipilimumab. For this clone: Its specificity is unknown.

The chain joins TRBV7-2 to TRBJ2-3; 13 positions match TRBD2. The sample here was peripheral blood, taken from a patient treated with radiotherapy plus ipilimumab. The sequence derives from a human donor with non-small cell lung cancer that progressed on radiotherapy plus ipilimumab. Here the CDR3 reads CASSGTSGGAADTQYF. The DNA of the CDR3 is TGTGCCAGCAGCGGTACTAGCGGGGGGGCAGCAGATACGCAGTATTTT.